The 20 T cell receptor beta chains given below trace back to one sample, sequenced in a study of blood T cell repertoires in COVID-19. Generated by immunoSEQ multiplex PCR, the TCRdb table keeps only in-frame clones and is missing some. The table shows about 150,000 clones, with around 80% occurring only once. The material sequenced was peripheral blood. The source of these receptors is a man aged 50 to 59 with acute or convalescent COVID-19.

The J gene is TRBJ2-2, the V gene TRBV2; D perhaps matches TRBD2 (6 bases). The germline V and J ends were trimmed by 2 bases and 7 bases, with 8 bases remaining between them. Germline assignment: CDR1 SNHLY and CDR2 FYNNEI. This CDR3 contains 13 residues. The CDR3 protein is CASSEQGGGELFF. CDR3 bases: TGTGCCAGCAGTGAACAGGGAGGCGGGGAGCTGTTTTTT.

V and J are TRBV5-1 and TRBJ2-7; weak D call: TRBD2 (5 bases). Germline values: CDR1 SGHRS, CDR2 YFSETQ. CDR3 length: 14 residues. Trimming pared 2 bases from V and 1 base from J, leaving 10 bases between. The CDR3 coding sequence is TGCGCCAGCAGCTTACTAGGTAAATCCTACGAGCAGTACTTC. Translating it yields CASSLLGKSYEQYF.

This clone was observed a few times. The CDR3 DNA reads TGCGCCAGCAGCCTTGGAAGCGGGGGTTCCCTTAGCACAGATACGCAGTATTTT. Protein sequence: CASSLGSGGSLSTDTQYF. The rearrangement uses TRBV5-1 and TRBJ2-3; 8 bases agree with TRBD2. The ends lost 4 bases at V and 0 bases at J; junction bases unmatched: 13. This CDR3 is built from 18 residues. The germline CDR1 and CDR2 sequences are SGHRS and YFSETQ. Based on the CDR3 plus reference TRBV5-1 and TRBJ2-3, the full variable domain is KAGVTQTPRYLIKTRGQQVTLSCSPISGHRSVSWYQQTPGQGLQFLFEYFSETQRNKGNFPGRFSGRQFSNSRSEMNVSTLELGDSALYLCASSLGSGGSLSTDTQYFGPGTRLTVL.

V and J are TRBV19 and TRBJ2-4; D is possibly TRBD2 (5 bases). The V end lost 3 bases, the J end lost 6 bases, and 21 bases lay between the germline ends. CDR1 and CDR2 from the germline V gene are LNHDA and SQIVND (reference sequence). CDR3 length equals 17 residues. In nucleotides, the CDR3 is TGTGCCAGTAGTATTCCCCCGGGATACTCGGACGGAAACATTCAGTACTTC. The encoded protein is CASSIPPGYSDGNIQYF.

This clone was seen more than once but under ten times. CDR3: CASSARTSGGVDTQYF. CDR3 DNA: TGTGCCAGCAGCGCGAGGACTAGCGGGGGTGTAGATACGCAGTATTTT. V usage is TRBV9 and J usage is TRBJ2-3, with 13 positions matching TRBD2. Germline CDR1 reads SGDLS; CDR2 reads YYNGEE. The CDR3 covers 16 residues. V gave up 3 bases and J gave up 5 bases; unmatched junction bases: 6. Supplemented by reference TRBV9 and TRBJ2-3, the full variable domain reads DSGVTQTPKHLITATGQRVTLRCSPRSGDLSVYWYQQSLDQGLQFLIQYYNGEERAKGNILERFSAQQFPDLHSELNLSSLELGDSALYFCASSARTSGGVDTQYFGPGTRLTVL.

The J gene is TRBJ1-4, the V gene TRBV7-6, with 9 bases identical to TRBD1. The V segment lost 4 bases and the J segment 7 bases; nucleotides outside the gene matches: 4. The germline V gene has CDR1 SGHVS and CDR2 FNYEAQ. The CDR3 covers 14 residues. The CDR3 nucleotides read TGTGCCAGCAGCTCCGGGACAGGGAGTGAAAAACTGTTTTTT. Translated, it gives CASSSGTGSEKLFF.

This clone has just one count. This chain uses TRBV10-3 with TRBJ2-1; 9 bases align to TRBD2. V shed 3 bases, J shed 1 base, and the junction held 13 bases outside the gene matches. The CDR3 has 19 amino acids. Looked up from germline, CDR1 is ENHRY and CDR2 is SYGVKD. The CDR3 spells CAISDRRGGEVGSYNEQFF. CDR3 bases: TGTGCCATCAGTGACCGGCGGGGGGGCGAGGTAGGGTCCTACAATGAGCAGTTCTTC.

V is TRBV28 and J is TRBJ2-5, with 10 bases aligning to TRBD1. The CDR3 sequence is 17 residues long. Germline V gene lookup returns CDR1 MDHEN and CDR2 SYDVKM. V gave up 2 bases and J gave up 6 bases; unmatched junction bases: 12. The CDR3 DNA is TGTGCCAGCAGTTTACTTTCCTCCGGGGACAGGGGAAAGACCCAGTACTTC. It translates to CASSLLSSGDRGKTQYF. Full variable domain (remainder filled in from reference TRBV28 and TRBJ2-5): DVKVTQSSRYLVKRTGEKVFLECVQDMDHENMFWYRQDPGLGLRLIYFSYDVKMKEKGDIPEGYSVSREKKERFSLILESASTNQTSMYLCASSLLSSGDRGKTQYFGPGTRLLVL.

The CDR3 DNA reads TGTGCCAGCAGCCAAGACCAGGAAAGACGGGACAGGGAATTCTACGAGCAGTACTTC. Its protein is CASSQDQERRDREFYEQYF. The chain carries TRBV3-1 (or the pseudogene TRBV3-2) and TRBJ2-7; 9 positions agree with TRBD1. Looked up from germline, CDR1 is LGHDT and CDR2 is YNNKEL (reference sequence). This CDR3 region has 19 residues. After removal of 0 bases from V and 3 bases from J, the junction contained 15 bases not matched to a gene.

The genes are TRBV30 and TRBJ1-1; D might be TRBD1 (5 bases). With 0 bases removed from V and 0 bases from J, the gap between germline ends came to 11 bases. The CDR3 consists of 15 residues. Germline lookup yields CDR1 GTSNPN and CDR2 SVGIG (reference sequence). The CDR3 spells CAWSVGPGLNTEAFF. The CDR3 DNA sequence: TGTGCCTGGAGTGTAGGGCCAGGGTTGAACACTGAAGCTTTCTTT.

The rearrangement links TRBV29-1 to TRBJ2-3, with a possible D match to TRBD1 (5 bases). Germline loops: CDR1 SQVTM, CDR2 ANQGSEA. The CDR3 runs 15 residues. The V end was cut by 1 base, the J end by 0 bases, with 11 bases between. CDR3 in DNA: TGCAGCGTTGAAGGTGGACCAGGGAGCACAGATACGCAGTATTTT. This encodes CSVEGGPGSTDTQYF.

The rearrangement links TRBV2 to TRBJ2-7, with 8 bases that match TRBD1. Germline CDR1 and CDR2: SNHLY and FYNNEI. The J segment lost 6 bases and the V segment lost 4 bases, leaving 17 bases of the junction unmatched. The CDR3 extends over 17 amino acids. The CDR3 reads CASSGPYGQGEVREQYF. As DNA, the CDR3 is TGTGCCAGCAGTGGACCTTATGGACAGGGCGAGGTCCGCGAGCAGTACTTC.

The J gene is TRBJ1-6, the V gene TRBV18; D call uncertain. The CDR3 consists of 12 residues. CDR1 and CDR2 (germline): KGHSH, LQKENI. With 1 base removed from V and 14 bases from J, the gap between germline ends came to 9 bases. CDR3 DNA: TGTGCCAGCTCACCACGGGGAGAATCCCTCCACTTT. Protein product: CASSPRGESLHF.

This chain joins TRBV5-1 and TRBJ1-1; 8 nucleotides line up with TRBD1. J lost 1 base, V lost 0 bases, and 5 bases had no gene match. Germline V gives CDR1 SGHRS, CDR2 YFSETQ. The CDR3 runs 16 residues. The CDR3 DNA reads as TGCGCCAGCAGCTTGGATGCCGGGACAGGGAACACTGAAGCTTTCTTT. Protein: CASSLDAGTGNTEAFF.

This chain's CDR3 is CASSASQFNYGYTF. The DNA for the CDR3 is TGTGCCAGCAGCGCCTCACAGTTTAACTATGGCTACACCTTC. The chain employs TRBV9 and TRBJ1-2; D is unclear. This CDR3 comprises 14 residues. The ends were cut back, 3 bases at V and 1 base at J, with 10 bases in the middle. From germline, CDR1 is SGDLS and CDR2 YYNGEE.

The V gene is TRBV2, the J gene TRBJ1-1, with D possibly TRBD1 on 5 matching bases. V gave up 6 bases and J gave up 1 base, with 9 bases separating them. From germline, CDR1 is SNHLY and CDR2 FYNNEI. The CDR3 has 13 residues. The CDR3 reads CASRETANTEAFF. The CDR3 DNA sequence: TGTGCCAGCAGGGAGACAGCGAACACTGAAGCTTTCTTT.

The CDR3 sequence: CATSRGQTNSPLHF. CDR3 bases: TGTGCCACCAGCAGAGGACAGACAAATTCACCCCTCCACTTT. The rearrangement links TRBV15 to TRBJ1-6; a weak D match, TRBD1 (5 bases). The V gene's germline CDR1 is LNHNV and CDR2 YYDKDF (reference sequence). CDR3 length equals 14 residues. The V end lost 1 base, the J end lost 7 bases, and 8 bases lay between the germline ends.

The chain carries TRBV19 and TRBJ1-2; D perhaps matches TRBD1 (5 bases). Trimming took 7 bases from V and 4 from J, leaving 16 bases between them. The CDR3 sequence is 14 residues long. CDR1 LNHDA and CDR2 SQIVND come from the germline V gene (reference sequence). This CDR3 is CASNRDRAGYGYTF. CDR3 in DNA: TGTGCCAGTAATCGCGACAGAGCTGGCTATGGCTACACCTTC.

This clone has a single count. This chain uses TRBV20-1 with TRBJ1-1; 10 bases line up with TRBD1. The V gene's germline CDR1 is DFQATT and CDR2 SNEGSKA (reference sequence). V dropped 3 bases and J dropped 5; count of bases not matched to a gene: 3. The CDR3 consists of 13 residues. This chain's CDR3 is CSASWDRGTEAFF. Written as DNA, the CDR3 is TGCAGTGCTAGTTGGGACAGGGGAACTGAAGCTTTCTTT.

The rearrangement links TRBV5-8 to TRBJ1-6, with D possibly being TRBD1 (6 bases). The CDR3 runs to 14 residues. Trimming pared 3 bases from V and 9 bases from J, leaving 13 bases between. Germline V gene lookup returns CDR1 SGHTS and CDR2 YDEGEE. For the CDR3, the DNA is TGTGCCAGCAGCTCACAGGGCTCTAGTTCACCCCTCCACTTT. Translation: CASSSQGSSSPLHF. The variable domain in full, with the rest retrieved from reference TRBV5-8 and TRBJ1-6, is EAGVTQSPTHLIKTRGQQATLRCSPISGHTSVYWYQQALGLGLQFLLWYDEGEERNRGNFPPRFSGRQFPNYSSELNVNALELEDSALYLCASSSQGSSSPLHFGNGTRLTVT.